Given below is one TCR beta chain in context. Its antigen is not known. This sample is drawn from a study of beta chain features in type 1 diabetes. Study outcomes and limitations: There were fewer insertions and more deletions at the VDJ junctions of type 1 diabetes patients. Shortening that was moderate but significant affected the TCRB CDR3s of Type 1 diabetes patients in all four CD4+ subsets.

V was shortened by 3 bases and J by 3 bases, with 8 bases between the two germline ends. Germline loops: CDR1 KGHSH, CDR2 LQKENI. CDR3 size: 13 residues. Every isolated RNA sample was fully reverse transcribed, so sequencing captured expressed TCRB transcripts. The method was immunoSEQ multiplex PCR; TCRdb's version includes in-frame clones alone and lacks a portion of them. The table lists approximately 170,000 clones, about 63% of them singletons, with 0.08% to 0.09% in the top ten. The sample comprised naive CD4+ T cells from blood. The V gene is TRBV18, the J gene TRBJ1-1; D unresolved. This receptor was identified in a man aged 25 to 40 with type 1 diabetes. CDR3 coding DNA: TGTGCCAGCTCACCGGGCCTGGACACTGAAGCTTTCTTT. Translation: CASSPGLDTEAFF.